This T cell receptor (beta chain) came from a study of cytomegalovirus exposure and HLA in healthy donors. For the study at large: A prior study identified approximately 120 million unique TCR beta sequences from some 180 million T cells.

Primers: 60 Vbeta forward and 13 Jbeta reverse. Libraries were prepared by immunoSEQ multiplex PCR; TCRdb keeps only in-frame clonotypes and omits some of them. The profile shows roughly 150,000 clones, roughly 80% of them singletons. This clone was detected only a few times. Everyone who donated was a healthy bone marrow donor. This clonotype originated in a young man in good health and CMV-seronegative. The source material was PBMCs.

CDR3 loop: CASSYGLAEDTQYF. DNA for the CDR3: TGCGCCAGCAGCTACGGACTAGCGGAGGATACGCAGTATTTT. The chain recombines TRBV5-1 with TRBJ2-3; 10 bases align to TRBD2. The V gene's germline CDR1 is SGHRS and CDR2 YFSETQ. CDR3 length equals 14 residues. The junction had 4 bases not matched to a gene; V was cut back by 3 bases and J by 6 bases.